The 7 T cell receptor beta chains given below trace back to one sample, sequenced in a study of blood T cells in healthy people across ages (dated by TCRdb to about 2015). Libraries were constructed by 5' RACE. TCRdb shows the sequencer as Illumina HiSeq 2500. A second roughly 6 to 12 cycle PCR used a sample-barcoded 5' primer and a J-beta primer mix. TCRdb reran the public reads through fastp at Q25 and MiXCR, keeping productive beta chains. Each record represents a unique CDR3 protein, reported with the most common genes and DNA among its rows. A total of about 650,000 distinct CDR3 sequences appear in this sample, about 34% of them only once. Approximately 15% of the sample goes to the ten largest clones. Material: blood. The source of these receptors is a woman aged 80 or older in good health. Donor details come from another sample of the same person, matched by shared clones.

This clonotype was counted at least ten times. The V gene is TRBV6-5, the J gene TRBJ1-2; possible D gene TRBD1, 5 bases. CDR3 size: 13 residues. V dropped 6 bases and J dropped 4 bases, with 12 bases sitting between them. Germline CDR1 is MNHEY and CDR2 is SVGAGI. CDR3 amino acids: CASSTRDAYGYTF. The CDR3 DNA is TGTGCCAGCAGCACGCGGGACGCCTATGGCTACACCTTC.

Regarding this clonotype: A read error may account for a junction end that differs from germline. The chain couples TRBV7-3 to TRBJ1-1, with D maybe TRBD1 (5 bases). CDR3 length equals 12 residues. CDR1 SGHTA and CDR2 FQGTGA come from the germline V gene. The CDR3, as DNA: TGTGCCCGCAGCCCTGGGACCGGTGTAGCTTTCTTT. It is translated as CARSPGTGVAFF.

This clonotype was counted between two and nine times. The chain couples TRBV30 to TRBJ2-3, with 12 bases matching TRBD2. Germline V gives CDR1 GTSNPN, CDR2 SVGIG (reference sequence). J was trimmed by 0 bases and V by 2 bases; bases with no gene match: 12. The CDR3 sequence is 19 residues long. The CDR3: CAWSLTLAGGDFSTDTQYF. DNA for the CDR3: TGTGCCTGGAGTTTAACACTAGCGGGGGGCGACTTTAGCACAGATACGCAGTATTTT.

Points on this clonotype: Since a much larger clone is just one base distant, this may be a read error. The V call is TRBV6-2 or TRBV6-3, the J call TRBJ2-7, with D unclear. The V gene's germline CDR1 is MNHEY and CDR2 SVGEGT. The V and J ends lost 0 bases and 3 bases respectively, with 9 bases between them. The CDR3 has 14 residues. The CDR3 nucleotides read TGTGCCAGCAGTTACTCGAAATCGGGCTACGAGCAGTACTTC. It specifies CASSYSKSGYEQYF.

The table lists this clonotype with a few counts. A much larger clone lies one base from this, so it may be a read error. The V and J genes are TRBV29-1 and TRBJ2-5; 9 positions agree with TRBD1. Germline-derived CDR1 and CDR2 are SQVTM and ANQGSEA. CDR3 length: 12 amino acids. V was clipped by 7 bases and J by 11 bases; unmatched bases: 11. The CDR3 bases are TGCAGCGCCGGACAGGGGAGAGGGGAGCAGTACTTC. Its translation: CSAGQGRGEQYF.

This clonotype was counted at least ten times. The gene calls are TRBV28 and TRBJ1-2, with a tentative D call TRBD1 (6 bases). Germline V lookup: CDR1 MDHEN, CDR2 SYDVKM. The CDR3 extends over 16 amino acids. V was pared by 6 bases and J by 8 bases, with 25 bases between. The chain's CDR3 is CASSQAGALFSGGYTF. The CDR3 nucleotides read TGTGCCAGCAGCCAGGCGGGGGCCCTCTTTTCGGGCGGCTACACCTTC.

The DNA for the CDR3 is TGTGCCAGCAGTGAATTACAGGGCAGCGAGCAGTACTTC. It specifies CASSELQGSEQYF. The rearrangement joins TRBV11-1 to TRBJ2-5; perhaps TRBD1 as D (6 bases). The J call is doubtful: the DNA matches TRBJ2-7 better. This CDR3 comprises 13 residues. CDR1 and CDR2 (germline): SGHAT, FQDESV (reference sequence).